Listed here are 6 T cell receptor beta chains from one sample, sequenced in a study of beta chain features in type 1 diabetes. The isolated RNA, all of it, was reverse transcribed, so expressed TCRB transcripts were what got sequenced. This table comes from immunoSEQ multiplex PCR, and its TCRdb copy is limited to in-frame clones, with some not included. The top ten clones hold roughly 1.9% of a sample with more than 150,000 clones, around 10% of them seen once. Sequencing used central memory CD4+ T cells from blood. The receptors were sampled from a man aged 18 to 30 in good health.

This clone was seen a few times. This chain links TRBV6-6 with TRBJ1-2; D perhaps matches TRBD1 (6 bases). CDR3 size: 16 residues. Between the trimmed V and J ends, which lost 0 bases and 2 bases, there was a span of 13 bases. Germline CDR1 and CDR2: MNHNY and SVGAGI (reference sequence). CDR3 residues: CASSYSRVDRNYGYTF. CDR3 in DNA: TGTGCCAGCAGTTACTCTCGGGTCGACAGGAACTATGGCTACACCTTC.

This chain joins TRBV15 and TRBJ2-5; perhaps TRBD1 as D (5 bases). This CDR3 has 19 amino acids. Trimming cost V 3 bases and J 5 bases, with 28 bases left between them. Looked up from germline, CDR1 is LNHNV and CDR2 is YYDKDF (reference sequence). The CDR3 here is CATSRDIKHRKDPAETQYF. The CDR3 nucleotides read TGTGCCACCAGCAGGGATATAAAGCACAGGAAAGACCCGGCGGAGACCCAGTACTTC.

A few counts support this clone. The chain uses TRBV15 and TRBJ2-5, with no clear D. Deletions cut 5 bases from V and 0 bases from J, with 16 bases between. This CDR3 is 16 amino acids long. Germline lookup yields CDR1 LNHNV and CDR2 YYDKDF (reference sequence). The CDR3 sequence: CATSLWGIKYQETQYF. The CDR3 nucleotides read TGTGCCACCAGCCTATGGGGAATTAAGTACCAAGAGACCCAGTACTTC.

The chain combines TRBV5-1 with TRBJ1-2; TRBD1 might be the D (5 bases). Trimming cost V 1 base and J 7 bases, with 11 bases left between them. Per germline, CDR1 SGHRS and CDR2 YFSETQ. There are 13 residues in the CDR3. The CDR3 sequence is CASSLMQGGGYTF. In nucleotides, the CDR3 is TGCGCCAGCAGCTTGATGCAGGGAGGTGGCTACACCTTC.

There are a few counts of this clone. The genes are TRBV30 and TRBJ1-2, with a weak D call TRBD1 (6 bases). CDR1 is GTSNPN and CDR2 is SVGIG in the germline V gene (reference sequence). CDR3 length: 11 residues. V lost 4 bases and J lost 7, with 10 bases in between. CDR3 loop: CAWMGAGGYTF. CDR3 in DNA: TGTGCCTGGATGGGGGCCGGTGGCTACACCTTC.

In this sample, this clone turned up a few times. The V call is TRBV11-3, the J call TRBJ2-5; the match to TRBD1 covers 10 bases. The junction had 2 bases not matched to a gene; V was cut back by 4 bases and J by 3 bases. Germline lookup yields CDR1 SGHNT and CDR2 YENEEA. CDR3 length: 14 amino acids. Here the CDR3 reads CASSSGQGKETQYF. The CDR3 coding sequence is TGTGCCAGCAGCTCGGGACAGGGGAAAGAGACCCAGTACTTC.